This TCR beta chain stems from a study of shared clonotypes between healthy human individuals. Naive CD8 cells lacked CD45RO and underwent positive selection for CCR7, leaving out terminally differentiated effector memory CD45RA+ cells. Sorted subsets were amplified in replicate PCRs using 200 ng DNA, approximately 30,000 T cell genomes. Method: immunoSEQ multiplex PCR; TCRdb's copy keeps in-frame clones and lacks some. The data hold about 680,000 clones, with 92% observed a single time. Source material: naive CD8+ T cells sorted from blood. This TCR was sampled from a man younger than 40 in good health.

CDR3 protein: CASSPDLQETQYF. CDR3 nucleotides: TGTGCCAGCTCGCCCGACCTTCAAGAGACCCAGTACTTC. The chain is built from TRBV18 and TRBJ2-5; D not certain. CDR3 length: 13 amino acids. CDR1 is KGHSH and CDR2 is LQKENI in the germline V gene. The V gene lost 6 bases and the J gene lost 2 bases, with 10 bases spanning the gap.